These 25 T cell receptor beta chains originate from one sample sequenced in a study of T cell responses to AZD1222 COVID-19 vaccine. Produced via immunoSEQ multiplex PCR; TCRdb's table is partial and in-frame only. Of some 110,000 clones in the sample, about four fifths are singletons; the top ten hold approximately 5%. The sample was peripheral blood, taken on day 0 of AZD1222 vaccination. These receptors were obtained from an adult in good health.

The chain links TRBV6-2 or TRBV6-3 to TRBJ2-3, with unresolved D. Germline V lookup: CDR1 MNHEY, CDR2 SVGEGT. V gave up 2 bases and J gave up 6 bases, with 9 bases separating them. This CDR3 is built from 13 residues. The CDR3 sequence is CASSYNSADTQYF. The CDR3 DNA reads TGTGCCAGCAGTTACAATTCGGCGGATACGCAGTATTTT.

The CDR3 nucleotides read TGTGCCAGCAGCAAAGCGCGGGTTCCGGGAAACATTCAGTACTTC. This codes for CASSKARVPGNIQYF. J is TRBJ2-4 and V is TRBV21-1; the table assigns TRBD2, which was not confirmed against the DNA. TRBV21-1 is termed a pseudogene. This CDR3 region has 15 residues.

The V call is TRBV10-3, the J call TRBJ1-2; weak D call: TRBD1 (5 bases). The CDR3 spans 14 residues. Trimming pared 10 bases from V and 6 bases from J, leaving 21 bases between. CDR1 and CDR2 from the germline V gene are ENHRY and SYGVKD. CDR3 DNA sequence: TGTGCCACACGGGACCGAGAAACCCGGGATGGCTACACCTTC. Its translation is CATRDRETRDGYTF.

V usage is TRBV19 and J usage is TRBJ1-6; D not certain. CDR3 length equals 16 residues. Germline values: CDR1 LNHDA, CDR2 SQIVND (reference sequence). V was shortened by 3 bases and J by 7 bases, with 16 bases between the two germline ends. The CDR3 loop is CASSITPGSQNSPLHF. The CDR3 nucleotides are TGTGCCAGTAGTATCACCCCCGGGAGTCAGAATTCACCCCTCCACTTT.

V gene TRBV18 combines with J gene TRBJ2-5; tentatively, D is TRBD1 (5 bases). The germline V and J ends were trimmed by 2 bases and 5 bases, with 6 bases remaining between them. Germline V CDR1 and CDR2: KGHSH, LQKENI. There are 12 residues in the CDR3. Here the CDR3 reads CASSPRGETQYF. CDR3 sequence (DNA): TGTGCCAGCTCACCAAGGGGTGAGACCCAGTACTTC. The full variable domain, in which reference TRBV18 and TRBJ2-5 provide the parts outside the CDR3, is NAGVMQNPRHLVRRRGQEARLRCSPMKGHSHVYWYRQLPEEGLKFMVYLQKENIIDESGMPKERFSAEFPKEGPSILRIQQVVRGDSAAYFCASSPRGETQYFGPGTRLLVL.

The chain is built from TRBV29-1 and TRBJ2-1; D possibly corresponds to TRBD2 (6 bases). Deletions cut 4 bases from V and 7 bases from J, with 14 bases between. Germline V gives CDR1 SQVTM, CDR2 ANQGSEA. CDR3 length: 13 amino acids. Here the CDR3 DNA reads TGCAGCGTTGTACGCGGGACTCCTAATGAGCAGTTCTTC. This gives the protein CSVVRGTPNEQFF.

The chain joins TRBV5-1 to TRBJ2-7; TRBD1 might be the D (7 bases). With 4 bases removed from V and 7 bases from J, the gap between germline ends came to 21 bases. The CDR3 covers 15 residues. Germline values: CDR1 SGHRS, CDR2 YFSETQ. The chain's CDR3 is CASSTETGRTWEQYF. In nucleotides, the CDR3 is TGCGCCAGCAGCACTGAGACAGGGAGGACTTGGGAGCAGTACTTC.

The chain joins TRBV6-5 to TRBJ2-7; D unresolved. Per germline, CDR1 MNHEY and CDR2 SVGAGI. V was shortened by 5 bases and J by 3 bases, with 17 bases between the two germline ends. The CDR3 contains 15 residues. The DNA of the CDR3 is TGTGCCAGCAGTCCCTCGGCAGCCGAGAACTACGAGCAGTACTTC. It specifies CASSPSAAENYEQYF.

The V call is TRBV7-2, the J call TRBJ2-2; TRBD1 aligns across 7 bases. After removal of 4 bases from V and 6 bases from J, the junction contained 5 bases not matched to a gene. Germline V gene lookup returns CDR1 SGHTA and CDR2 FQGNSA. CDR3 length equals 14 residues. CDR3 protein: CASSSKTGSGELFF. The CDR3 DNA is TGTGCCAGCAGCTCCAAGACAGGGTCCGGGGAGCTGTTTTTT.

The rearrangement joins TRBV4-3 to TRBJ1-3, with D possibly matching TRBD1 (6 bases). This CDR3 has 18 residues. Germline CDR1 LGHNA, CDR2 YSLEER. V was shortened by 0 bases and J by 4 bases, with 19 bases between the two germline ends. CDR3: CASSQEGPQGIGGNTIYF. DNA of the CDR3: TGCGCCAGCAGCCAAGAGGGGCCTCAGGGGATCGGCGGAAACACCATATATTTT.

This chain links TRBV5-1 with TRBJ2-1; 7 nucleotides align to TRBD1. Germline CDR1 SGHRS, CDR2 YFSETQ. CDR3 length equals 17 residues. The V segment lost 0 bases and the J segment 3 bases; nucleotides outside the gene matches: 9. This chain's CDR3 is CASSLEGHGDSYNEQFF. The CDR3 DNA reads TGCGCCAGCAGCTTGGAAGGCCACGGGGACAGCTACAATGAGCAGTTCTTC.

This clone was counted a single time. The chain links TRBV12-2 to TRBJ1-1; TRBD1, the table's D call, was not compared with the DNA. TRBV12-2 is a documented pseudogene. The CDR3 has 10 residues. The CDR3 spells CASRVTEAFF. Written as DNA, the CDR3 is TGTGCAAGTCGCGTAACAGAAGCTTTCTTT.

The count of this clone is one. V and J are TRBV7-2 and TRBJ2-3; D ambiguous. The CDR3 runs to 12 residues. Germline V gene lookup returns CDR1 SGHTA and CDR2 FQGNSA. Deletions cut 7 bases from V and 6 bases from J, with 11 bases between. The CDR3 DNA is TGTGCCAGCAACCCAGTCGGGGATACGCAGTATTTT. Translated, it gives CASNPVGDTQYF.

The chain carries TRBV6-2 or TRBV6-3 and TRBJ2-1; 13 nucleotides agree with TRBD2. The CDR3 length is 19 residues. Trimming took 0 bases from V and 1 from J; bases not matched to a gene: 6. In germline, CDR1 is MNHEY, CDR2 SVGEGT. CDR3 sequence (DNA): TGTGCCAGCAGTTACTCGAAACTAGCGGGGGGGCCTTCCTACAATGAGCAGTTCTTC. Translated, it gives CASSYSKLAGGPSYNEQFF.

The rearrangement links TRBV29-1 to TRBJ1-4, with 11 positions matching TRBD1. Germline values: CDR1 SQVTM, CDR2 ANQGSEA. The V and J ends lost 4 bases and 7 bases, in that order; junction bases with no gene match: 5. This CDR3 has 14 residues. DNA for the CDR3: TGCAGCGTTGCGGACAGGGGGCCGTTTGAAAAACTGTTTTTT. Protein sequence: CSVADRGPFEKLFF.

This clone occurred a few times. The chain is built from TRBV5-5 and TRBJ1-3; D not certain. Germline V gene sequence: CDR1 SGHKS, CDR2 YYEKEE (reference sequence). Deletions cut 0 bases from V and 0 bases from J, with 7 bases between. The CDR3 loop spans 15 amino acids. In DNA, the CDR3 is TGTGCCAGCAGCTTGGCCTCCCTCTCTGGAAACACCATATATTTT. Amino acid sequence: CASSLASLSGNTIYF.

The CDR3 bases are TGTGCCATCGGGGGCTGGGGGTATGGCTACACCTTC. The encoded protein is CAIGGWGYGYTF. The chain is built from TRBV10-3 and TRBJ1-2, with D possibly matching TRBD1 (6 bases). Germline CDR1 reads ENHRY; CDR2 reads SYGVKD. Trimming pared 8 bases from V and 5 bases from J, leaving 12 bases between. The CDR3 contains 12 residues.

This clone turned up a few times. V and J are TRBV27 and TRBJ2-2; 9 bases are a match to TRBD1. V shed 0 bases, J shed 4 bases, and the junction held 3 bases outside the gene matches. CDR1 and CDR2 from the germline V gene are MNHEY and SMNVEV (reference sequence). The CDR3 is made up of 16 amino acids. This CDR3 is CASSLSWDRVTGELFF. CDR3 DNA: TGTGCCAGCAGTTTATCGTGGGACAGGGTCACCGGGGAGCTGTTTTTT.

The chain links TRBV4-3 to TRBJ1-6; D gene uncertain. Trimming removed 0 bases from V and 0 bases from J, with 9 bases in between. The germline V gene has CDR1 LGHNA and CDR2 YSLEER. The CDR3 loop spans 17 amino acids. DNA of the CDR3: TGCGCCAGCAGCCAAGAGGCCCGGAGCTCCTATAATTCACCCCTCCACTTT. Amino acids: CASSQEARSSYNSPLHF.

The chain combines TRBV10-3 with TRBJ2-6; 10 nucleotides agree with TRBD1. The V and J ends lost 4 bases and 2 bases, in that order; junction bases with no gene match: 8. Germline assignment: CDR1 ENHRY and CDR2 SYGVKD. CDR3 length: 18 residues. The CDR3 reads CAISARRQGATGANVLTF. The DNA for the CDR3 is TGTGCCATCAGTGCGAGAAGACAGGGGGCGACTGGGGCCAACGTCCTGACTTTC.

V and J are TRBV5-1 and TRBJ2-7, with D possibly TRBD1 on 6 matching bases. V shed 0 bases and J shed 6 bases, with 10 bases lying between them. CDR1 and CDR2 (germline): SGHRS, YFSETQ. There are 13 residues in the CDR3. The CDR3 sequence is CASSLGSGAEQYF. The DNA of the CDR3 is TGCGCCAGCAGCTTGGGGTCAGGGGCCGAGCAGTACTTC.

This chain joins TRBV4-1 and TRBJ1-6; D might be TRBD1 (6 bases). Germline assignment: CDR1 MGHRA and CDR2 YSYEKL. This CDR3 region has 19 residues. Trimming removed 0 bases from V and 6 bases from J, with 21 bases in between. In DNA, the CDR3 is TGCGCCAGCAGCCAAGATATGACAGGTCCCGGGGGGGGTAATTCACCCCTCCACTTT. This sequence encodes CASSQDMTGPGGGNSPLHF.

The CDR3 sequence is CASSPRHSGNTIYF. CDR3 bases: TGTGCCAGCAGTCCGCGGCACTCTGGAAACACCATATATTTT. This chain uses TRBV27 with TRBJ1-3, with D unclear. V shed 5 bases and J shed 0 bases, with 8 bases lying between them. The CDR3 runs to 14 residues. Germline lookup yields CDR1 MNHEY and CDR2 SMNVEV (reference sequence).

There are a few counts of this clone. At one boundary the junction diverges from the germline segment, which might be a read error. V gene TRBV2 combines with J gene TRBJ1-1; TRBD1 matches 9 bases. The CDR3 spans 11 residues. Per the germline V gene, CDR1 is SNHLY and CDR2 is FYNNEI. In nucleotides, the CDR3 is TGTGCCAGCAGGGAAGACAGGGGGGCTTTCTTT. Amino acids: CASREDRGAFF.

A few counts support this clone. The CDR3 is CASSLFTSGGANEQFF. The CDR3 nucleotides are TGTGCCAGCAGCTTATTCACTAGCGGGGGGGCCAATGAGCAGTTCTTC. V and J are TRBV7-8 and TRBJ2-1; 13 bases agree with TRBD2. The J segment lost 6 bases and the V segment lost 2 bases, leaving 4 bases of the junction unmatched. The CDR3 length is 16 residues. Germline assignment: CDR1 SGHVS and CDR2 FQNEAQ.